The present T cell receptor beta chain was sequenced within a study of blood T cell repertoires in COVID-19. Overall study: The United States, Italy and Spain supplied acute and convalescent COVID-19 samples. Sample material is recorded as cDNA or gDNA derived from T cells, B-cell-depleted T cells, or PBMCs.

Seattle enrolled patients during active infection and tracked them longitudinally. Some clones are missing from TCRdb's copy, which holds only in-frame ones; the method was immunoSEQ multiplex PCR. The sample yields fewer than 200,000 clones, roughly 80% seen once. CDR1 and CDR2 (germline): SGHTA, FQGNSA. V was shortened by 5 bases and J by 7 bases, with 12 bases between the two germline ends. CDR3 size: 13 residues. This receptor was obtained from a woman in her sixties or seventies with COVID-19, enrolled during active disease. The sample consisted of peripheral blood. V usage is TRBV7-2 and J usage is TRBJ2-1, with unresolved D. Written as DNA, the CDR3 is TGTGCCAGCAGCCAACTCCCCCGGAATGAGCAGTTCTTC. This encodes CASSQLPRNEQFF.